These 27 T cell receptor beta chains were sequenced from one sample in a study of PD-1 blockade in classical Hodgkin lymphoma. Assay: immunoSEQ multiplex PCR; the TCRdb copy retains only in-frame clones and omits some. The sample holds 29,000 or so clones; roughly 70% are singletons and the top ten take 15%. Relapses following autologous stem cell transplantation were seen in all patients, with brentuximab vedotin exposure varying. The input for sequencing was peripheral blood mononuclear cells (PBMCs), taken before the second cycle of nivolumab. These receptor sequences come from a human donor with classical Hodgkin lymphoma.

The chain employs TRBV18 and TRBJ1-1; D gene ambiguous. Germline CDR1 reads KGHSH; CDR2 reads LQKENI. CDR3 length: 13 amino acids. The ends were cut back, 2 bases at V and 8 bases at J, with 12 bases in the middle. CDR3 residues: CASSPSDTREAFF. Here the CDR3 DNA reads TGTGCCAGCTCACCATCGGATACGCGGGAAGCTTTCTTT. Complete variable domain (other parts from reference TRBV18 and TRBJ1-1): NAGVMQNPRHLVRRRGQEARLRCSPMKGHSHVYWYRQLPEEGLKFMVYLQKENIIDESGMPKERFSAEFPKEGPSILRIQQVVRGDSAAYFCASSPSDTREAFFGQGTRLTVV.

The sample holds many counts of this clone. V is TRBV27 and J is TRBJ1-2, with D perhaps matching TRBD1 (5 bases). The germline gives CDR1 MNHEY, CDR2 SMNVEV (reference sequence). The CDR3 covers 14 residues. V was clipped by 5 bases and J by 4 bases, with 14 bases between them. The CDR3 is CASSPTKGRYGYTF. The DNA for the CDR3 is TGTGCCAGCAGTCCTACTAAGGGACGCTATGGCTACACCTTC.

This rearrangement joins TRBV27 to TRBJ1-1; D call uncertain. V was pared by 2 bases and J by 4 bases, with 14 bases between. This CDR3 contains 15 residues. Germline CDR1 and CDR2: MNHEY and SMNVEV (reference sequence). The CDR3 DNA sequence: TGTGCCAGCAGTTTAGTGGGTCGGCCGAGCACTGAAGCTTTCTTT. It specifies CASSLVGRPSTEAFF.

This chain joins TRBV9 and TRBJ2-5, with 7 bases lining up with TRBD1. J was trimmed by 1 base and V by 2 bases; bases with no gene match: 5. Germline V gene sequence: CDR1 SGDLS, CDR2 YYNGEE. This CDR3 region has 15 residues. CDR3: CASSVQGQFQETQYF. The CDR3 region has the DNA TGTGCCAGCAGCGTGCAGGGACAGTTCCAAGAGACCCAGTACTTC.

The J gene is TRBJ1-1, the V gene TRBV6-6; no definite D call. The CDR3 runs to 11 residues. Between the trimmed V and J ends, which lost 9 bases and 6 bases, there was a span of 11 bases. Germline lookup yields CDR1 MNHNY and CDR2 SVGAGI (reference sequence). CDR3 nucleotides: TGTGCCAGTATTTCTGGCCCTGAAGCTTTCTTT. This gives the protein CASISGPEAFF.

This clone showed up just a few times. The V call is TRBV6-5, the J call TRBJ2-5, with 12 bases matching TRBD2. Germline loops: CDR1 MNHEY, CDR2 SVGAGI. The CDR3 covers 15 residues. The ends lost 5 bases at V and 4 bases at J; junction bases unmatched: 5. The CDR3 nucleotides are TGTGCCAGCAGTCCTAGCGGGGGGGGACGAGAGACCCAGTACTTC. It translates to CASSPSGGGRETQYF.

This clone was recorded a few times. V and J are TRBV2 and TRBJ2-7, with 7 bases fitting TRBD1. The CDR3 runs to 15 residues. V was pared by 1 base and J by 0 bases, with 3 bases of the junction left unmatched. The germline V gene encodes CDR1 SNHLY and CDR2 FYNNEI. The CDR3 loop reads CASSEGQGVSYEQYV. The CDR3 DNA is TGTGCCAGCAGTGAAGGGCAGGGGGTCTCCTACGAGCAGTACGTC.

This clone was detected only a few times. The chain combines TRBV6-5 with TRBJ1-4; TRBD1 aligns across 8 bases. The CDR3 length is 14 residues. Looked up from germline, CDR1 is MNHEY and CDR2 is SVGAGI. V was clipped by 2 bases and J by 8 bases; unmatched bases: 4. The CDR3 reads CASSYGTGGEKLFF. In DNA, the CDR3 is TGTGCCAGCAGTTACGGGACAGGTGGGGAAAAACTGTTTTTT.

The chain employs TRBV7-2 and TRBJ1-4, with a tentative D call TRBD1 (5 bases). The V gene's germline CDR1 is SGHTA and CDR2 FQGNSA. The CDR3 length is 15 residues. The V gene lost 4 bases and the J gene lost 0 bases, with 9 bases spanning the gap. CDR3 in amino acids: CASSSSQATNEKLFF. As DNA, the CDR3 is TGTGCCAGCAGCTCCTCACAGGCAACTAATGAAAAACTGTTTTTT.

The gene calls are TRBV11-2 and TRBJ1-3; the match to TRBD1 covers 7 bases. V was pared by 5 bases and J by 4 bases, with 11 bases of the junction left unmatched. Germline CDR1 reads SGHAT; CDR2 reads FQNNGV. The CDR3 totals 16 residues. In nucleotides, the CDR3 is TGTGCCAGCAGCCCCGCAGGGGGGATGGGGGGAAACACCATATATTTT. This translates into CASSPAGGMGGNTIYF.

This clone has more than one count but fewer than ten. V usage is TRBV27 and J usage is TRBJ1-2; D uncertain. Germline CDR1 is MNHEY and CDR2 is SMNVEV (reference sequence). The CDR3 covers 13 residues. V lost 4 bases, J lost 8 bases, and 14 bases lay in between. The DNA of the CDR3 is TGTGCCAGCAGTTGGTCGTCGGGCACCGGCTACACCTTC. This codes for CASSWSSGTGYTF.

The chain uses TRBV6-1 and TRBJ2-7, with D hard to call. Germline V gene sequence: CDR1 MNHNS, CDR2 SASEGT. This CDR3 is 13 amino acids long. V was clipped by 1 base and J by 3 bases, with 7 bases between them. This chain's CDR3 is CASSEVGYYEQYV. CDR3 nucleotides: TGTGCCAGCAGTGAAGTGGGGTACTACGAGCAGTACGTC.

The V call is TRBV27, the J call TRBJ2-2; D is uncertain. V shed 2 bases and J shed 4 bases, with 8 bases lying between them. The CDR3 runs to 14 residues. Germline values: CDR1 MNHEY, CDR2 SMNVEV (reference sequence). The CDR3 nucleotides read TGTGCCAGCAGTTTAACGGCCATCACCGGGGAGCTGTTTTTT. This codes for CASSLTAITGELFF.

The chain uses TRBV6-5 and TRBJ2-7; D ambiguous. Germline CDR1 MNHEY, CDR2 SVGAGI. This CDR3 spans 13 amino acids. V was pared by 2 bases and J by 0 bases, with 5 bases between. CDR3 nucleotide sequence: TGTGCCAGCAGTTACGGCGGCTCCTACGAGCAGTACGTC. Amino acids: CASSYGGSYEQYV.

This clone has a handful of counts. At one end, the junction sequence differs from germline, possibly due to a read error. This chain joins TRBV7-6 and TRBJ2-1; 7 bases match TRBD2. Germline lookup yields CDR1 SGHVS and CDR2 FNYEAQ. The CDR3 spans 16 residues. The CDR3: CASTLIWGGSYNEQFF. The CDR3 region has the DNA TGTGCCAGCACCTTAATATGGGGGGGGTCCTACAATGAGCAGTTCTTC.

This chain links TRBV6-5 with TRBJ1-6; D unresolved. Trimming stripped 7 bases from V and 4 bases from J, with 8 bases between. The CDR3 consists of 13 residues. Germline V CDR1 and CDR2: MNHEY, SVGAGI. Here the CDR3 DNA reads TGTGCCAGCATAAAAGATTATAATTCACCCCTCCACTTT. Encoded protein: CASIKDYNSPLHF.

The chain couples TRBV9 to TRBJ1-1; D gene unclear. The germline V gene has CDR1 SGDLS and CDR2 YYNGEE. The CDR3 is 13 amino acids. Trimming cost V 0 bases and J 3 bases, with 6 bases left between them. This CDR3 is CASSVDVHTEAFF. In DNA, the CDR3 is TGTGCCAGCAGCGTAGACGTTCACACTGAAGCTTTCTTT. Full variable domain (remainder filled in from reference TRBV9 and TRBJ1-1): DSGVTQTPKHLITATGQRVTLRCSPRSGDLSVYWYQQSLDQGLQFLIQYYNGEERAKGNILERFSAQQFPDLHSELNLSSLELGDSALYFCASSVDVHTEAFFGQGTRLTVV.

The rearrangement uses TRBV11-2 and TRBJ1-5; perhaps TRBD1 as D (5 bases). V was clipped by 3 bases and J by 4 bases, with 7 bases between them. Germline V gene sequence: CDR1 SGHAT, CDR2 FQNNGV. The CDR3 is 13 residues long. Here the CDR3 reads CASSFQGNQPQHF. CDR3 DNA sequence: TGTGCCAGCAGCTTTCAGGGAAATCAGCCCCAGCATTTT. The full variable domain, its missing parts supplied by reference TRBV11-2 and TRBJ1-5, is EAGVAQSPRYKIIEKRQSVAFWCNPISGHATLYWYQQILGQGPKLLIQFQNNGVVDDSQLPKDRFSAERLKGVDSTLKIQPAKLEDSAVYLCASSFQGNQPQHFGDGTRLSIL.

The chain joins TRBV11-2 to TRBJ2-3; TRBD2 matches at 8 bases. With 0 bases clipped from V and 4 bases from J, the junction kept 6 bases outside the gene matches. The CDR3 covers 16 residues. CDR1 and CDR2 from the germline V gene are SGHAT and FQNNGV. In DNA, the CDR3 is TGTGCCAGCAGCTTAGATCGGGGGGGCATCTCAGATACGCAGTATTTT. Its protein product is CASSLDRGGISDTQYF. The full variable domain, in which reference TRBV11-2 and TRBJ2-3 provide the parts outside the CDR3, is EAGVAQSPRYKIIEKRQSVAFWCNPISGHATLYWYQQILGQGPKLLIQFQNNGVVDDSQLPKDRFSAERLKGVDSTLKIQPAKLEDSAVYLCASSLDRGGISDTQYFGPGTRLTVL.

V and J are TRBV7-3 and TRBJ2-2; D remains ambiguous. This CDR3 spans 13 amino acids. Trimming took 4 bases from V and 3 from J, leaving 6 bases between them. Germline V gene data show CDR1 as SGHTA and CDR2 as FQGTGA. CDR3 DNA sequence: TGTGCCAGCAGCTCCCAACACACCGGGGAGCTGTTTTTT. Translation gives CASSSQHTGELFF.

This clone was observed a handful of times. This chain connects TRBV7-2 to TRBJ2-1, with 13 bases aligning to TRBD2. The CDR3 runs to 15 residues. V gave up 3 bases and J gave up 10 bases; unmatched junction bases: 6. Germline V gene lookup returns CDR1 SGHTA and CDR2 FQGNSA. The CDR3 region has the DNA TGTGCCAGCAGCTTTTGGACTAGCGGGGGAGGAGAGCAGTTCTTC. Protein product: CASSFWTSGGGEQFF.

The chain combines TRBV7-9 with TRBJ1-1; TRBD1 agrees at 7 bases. V lost 2 bases and J lost 4; bases outside the gene matches: 1. The CDR3 covers 13 residues. Germline values: CDR1 SEHNR, CDR2 FQNEAQ (reference sequence). CDR3 protein: CASSLSGGTEAFF. The CDR3 DNA follows: TGTGCCAGCAGCTTATCAGGGGGCACTGAAGCTTTCTTT.

The rearrangement links TRBV7-9 to TRBJ1-4; D perhaps matches TRBD1 (6 bases). The V end lost 2 bases, the J end lost 2 bases, and 18 bases lay between the germline ends. The CDR3 loop spans 18 amino acids. The germline CDR1 and CDR2 sequences are SEHNR and FQNEAQ (reference sequence). DNA of the CDR3: TGTGCCAGCAGCTTAACAGGGTCCCCAAGGGCGACTAATGAAAAACTGTTTTTT. This encodes CASSLTGSPRATNEKLFF.

This clone was seen a few times. V and J are TRBV27 and TRBJ1-5, with D tentatively TRBD1 (5 bases). The CDR3 extends over 13 amino acids. Trimming pared 8 bases from V and 1 base from J, leaving 9 bases between. From germline, CDR1 is MNHEY and CDR2 SMNVEV (reference sequence). For the CDR3, the DNA is TGTGCCAGCGGGGCCGGGAGCAATCAGCCCCAGCATTTT. Translated: CASGAGSNQPQHF.

This clone was detected only a few times. The V and J genes are TRBV2 and TRBJ1-2, with a possible D match to TRBD1 (5 bases). The CDR3 has 14 residues. Germline V gene sequence: CDR1 SNHLY, CDR2 FYNNEI. Trimming took 2 bases from V and 4 from J, leaving 11 bases between them. CDR3 sequence: CASSEQGTSYGYTF. CDR3 DNA: TGTGCCAGCAGTGAACAAGGGACTAGCTATGGCTACACCTTC.

The CDR3 DNA reads TGTGCCAGCAGCACACAGGGCCACTACGAGCAGTACTTC. Amino acids: CASSTQGHYEQYF. V usage is TRBV5-4 and J usage is TRBJ2-7; D possibly corresponds to TRBD1 (6 bases). The CDR3 length is 13 residues. V gave up 4 bases and J gave up 3 bases, with 11 bases separating them. Per germline, CDR1 SGHNT and CDR2 YYREEE (reference sequence).

V gene TRBV5-1 combines with J gene TRBJ2-7; 7 bases match TRBD1. The CDR3 runs to 14 residues. After removal of 2 bases from V and 7 bases from J, the junction contained 9 bases not matched to a gene. Germline lookup yields CDR1 SGHRS and CDR2 YFSETQ. CDR3 bases: TGCGCCAGCAGCTTCGGGACAGTTAGCCAGGAGCAGTACTTC. Residues: CASSFGTVSQEQYF.